This entry lists 18 T cell receptor beta chains sequenced from one sample in a study of regulatory dendritic cells for organ transplantation. Libraries were prepared by immunoSEQ multiplex PCR; TCRdb keeps only in-frame clonotypes and omits some of them. The profile shows 5,000 to 6,500 clones, 60% to 65% of them singletons. The sample consisted of memory CD8+ T cells from blood. Subset in this sample: CD45RO+ memory T cells. Receptors originate from a human donor in good health.

This chain links TRBV15 with TRBJ2-2; the D is unclear. The CDR3 consists of 14 residues. The germline CDR1 and CDR2 sequences are LNHNV and YYDKDF (reference sequence). Trimming removed 1 base from V and 4 bases from J, with 7 bases in between. The DNA of the CDR3 is TGTGCCACCAGCAGAGTTGAGAGCACCGGGGAGCTGTTTTTT. This codes for CATSRVESTGELFF.

CDR3 bases: TGTGCCAGCAGCCAAGACAGAACAGGGGGGGGGAACATTCAGTACTTC. It is translated as CASSQDRTGGGNIQYF. This chain links TRBV4-2 with TRBJ2-4, with D tentatively TRBD1 (8 bases). Germline V gene lookup returns CDR1 LGHNA and CDR2 YNFKEQ. V was pared by 0 bases and J by 7 bases, with 16 bases between. The CDR3 consists of 16 residues.

This sequence joins TRBV5-8 and TRBJ2-3, with 9 bases identical to TRBD2. This CDR3 is 15 amino acids long. Unmatched junction bases numbered 9, after V lost 4 bases and J lost 6 bases. The germline V gene encodes CDR1 SGHTS and CDR2 YDEGEE. CDR3 in amino acids: CASSLLGGGADTQYF. As DNA, the CDR3 is TGTGCCAGCAGCCTTCTGGGCGGGGGGGCCGATACGCAGTATTTT.

This clone was seen only a few times. The sample carries other DNA sequences with the same CDR3. The CDR3 sequence is CASSLEGVNTEAFF. The DNA of the CDR3 is TGTGCCAGCAGCTTGGAGGGGGTCAACACTGAAGCTTTCTTT. V usage is TRBV5-6 and J usage is TRBJ1-1; possibly TRBD1 for D (6 bases). V was clipped by 0 bases and J by 2 bases, with 8 bases between them. The CDR3 sequence is 14 residues long. CDR1 SGHDT and CDR2 YYEEEE come from the germline V gene.

V and J are TRBV4-1 and TRBJ1-1; D unresolved. Trimming took off 1 base at V and 0 bases at J, with 9 bases between the two ends. The CDR3 is 15 amino acids. Germline V CDR1 and CDR2: MGHRA, YSYEKL. The CDR3 protein is CASSQGEIMNTEAFF. In nucleotides, the CDR3 is TGCGCCAGCAGCCAAGGGGAGATAATGAACACTGAAGCTTTCTTT.

This clone is medium-sized. The rearrangement uses TRBV7-2 and TRBJ2-2; a weak D match, TRBD2 (5 bases). Germline V gene data show CDR1 as SGHTA and CDR2 as FQGNSA. V lost 6 bases, J lost 3 bases, and 11 bases lay in between. This CDR3 has 14 residues. The CDR3: CASRERSYTGELFF. CDR3 DNA: TGTGCCAGCAGGGAGCGGTCGTACACCGGGGAGCTGTTTTTT. The full variable domain, rest sourced from reference TRBV7-2 and TRBJ2-2, is GAGVSQSPSNKVTEKGKDVELRCDPISGHTALYWYRQSLGQGLEFLIYFQGNSAPDKSGLPSDRFSAERTGGSVSTLTIQRTQQEDSAVYLCASRERSYTGELFFGEGSRLTVL.

V and J are TRBV6-1 and TRBJ2-3; 8 bases map to TRBD2. This CDR3 is 14 amino acids long. The trim removed 8 bases at V and 2 bases at J, leaving 6 bases unmatched. The germline V gene has CDR1 MNHNS and CDR2 SASEGT. The CDR3 loop is CASDGLADTDTQYF. DNA for the CDR3: TGTGCCAGCGACGGACTAGCCGACACAGATACGCAGTATTTT.

This clone was detected a few times. This sequence joins TRBV29-1 and TRBJ2-7; D may be TRBD1 (6 bases). Germline V gene lookup returns CDR1 SQVTM and CDR2 ANQGSEA. Trimming pared 1 base from V and 0 bases from J, leaving 13 bases between. The CDR3 has 15 amino acids. The CDR3 reads CSVEVVGASSYEQYF. In nucleotides, the CDR3 is TGCAGCGTTGAAGTCGTGGGGGCGAGCTCCTACGAGCAGTACTTC.

This chain uses TRBV7-6 with TRBJ2-5; TRBD1 is a possible D gene (6 bases). V was clipped by 4 bases and J by 4 bases, with 19 bases between them. The length of the CDR3 is 16 residues. CDR1 is SGHVS, CDR2 FNYEAQ, per germline. The chain's CDR3 is CASSSSSGTKIETQYF. For the CDR3, the DNA is TGTGCCAGCAGCTCGTCGTCCGGGACAAAGATAGAGACCCAGTACTTC.

The table lists this clone with a few counts. V gene TRBV11-3 combines with J gene TRBJ2-1, with 8 bases identical to TRBD2. The CDR3 extends over 15 amino acids. Trimming removed 3 bases from V and 3 bases from J; junction bases left unmatched: 4. The germline V gene encodes CDR1 SGHNT and CDR2 YENEEA. The CDR3 spells CASSFGGEIYNEQFF. CDR3 in DNA: TGTGCCAGCAGCTTCGGGGGGGAAATCTACAATGAGCAGTTCTTC.

This clone was counted only a few times. The chain joins TRBV5-4 to TRBJ1-1; D ambiguous. CDR3 length: 11 amino acids. V lost 7 bases and J 0 bases, leaving 4 bases between the germline ends. CDR1 is SGHNT, CDR2 YYREEE, per germline (reference sequence). The CDR3 here is CASGLNTEAFF. The CDR3 nucleotides are TGTGCCAGCGGGCTGAACACTGAAGCTTTCTTT.

This clone showed up just once. The V gene is TRBV4-2, the J gene TRBJ1-5; TRBD1 aligns across 12 bases. V trimming: 5 bases; J trimming: 6 bases; junction bases outside the gene matches: 5. The germline V gene has CDR1 LGHNA and CDR2 YNFKEQ. CDR3 size: 15 residues. The CDR3 loop reads CASSDGTGGIQPQHF. DNA of the CDR3: TGTGCCAGCAGCGACGGGACAGGGGGCATTCAGCCCCAGCATTTT.

The gene calls are TRBV6-6 and TRBJ1-2; weak D call: TRBD1 (5 bases). Per the germline V gene, CDR1 is MNHNY and CDR2 is SVGAGI (reference sequence). Trimming took 5 bases from V and 8 from J, leaving 15 bases between them. The length of the CDR3 is 13 residues. CDR3 bases: TGTGCCAGCAGTACGCCGGGACTGCGCGGCTACACCTTC. Amino acid sequence: CASSTPGLRGYTF.

The rearrangement links TRBV5-1 to TRBJ1-1; a possible D gene is TRBD1 (5 bases). Germline-derived CDR1 and CDR2 are SGHRS and YFSETQ. The CDR3 runs to 13 residues. Trimming took off 5 bases at V and 3 bases at J, with 11 bases between the two ends. The CDR3, as DNA: TGCGCCAGCAGTTCCGACAGATACACTGAAGCTTTCTTT. Amino acid sequence: CASSSDRYTEAFF.

The V call is TRBV9, the J call TRBJ2-1; possible D gene TRBD1, 6 bases. Between the trimmed V and J ends, which lost 3 bases and 4 bases, there was a span of 20 bases. Germline V lookup: CDR1 SGDLS, CDR2 YYNGEE. This CDR3 has 17 residues. This CDR3 is CASSASPDSSKYNEQFF. CDR3 sequence (DNA): TGTGCCAGCAGCGCCTCCCCGGACAGCTCGAAATACAATGAGCAGTTCTTC.

The rearrangement uses TRBV27 and TRBJ1-4; 7 positions agree with TRBD1. CDR1 MNHEY and CDR2 SMNVEV come from the germline V gene (reference sequence). V trimming: 7 bases; J trimming: 5 bases; junction bases outside the gene matches: 13. The CDR3 has 16 amino acids. The CDR3 coding sequence is TGTGCCAGCATTTCAAAACCGGGACAGTCAAATGAAAAACTGTTTTTT. It codes for CASISKPGQSNEKLFF.

The chain carries TRBV5-1 and TRBJ2-2, with 7 bases that match TRBD1. Trimming cost V 4 bases and J 3 bases; bases outside gene matches: 12. This CDR3 has 17 residues. The V gene's germline CDR1 is SGHRS and CDR2 YFSETQ. For the CDR3, the DNA is TGCGCCAGCAGCCCCCACCCTCAGGGGGAATACACCGGGGAGCTGTTTTTT. Its translation: CASSPHPQGEYTGELFF.

This clone rates as medium-sized. This sequence joins TRBV25-1 and TRBJ2-1; D might be TRBD2 (6 bases). Germline-derived CDR1 and CDR2 are MGHDK and SYGVNS. The CDR3 extends over 13 amino acids. Deletions cut 6 bases from V and 3 bases from J, with 9 bases between. The CDR3, as DNA: TGTGCCAGCAGGGAGGGAGACTACAATGAGCAGTTCTTC. Amino acids: CASREGDYNEQFF.